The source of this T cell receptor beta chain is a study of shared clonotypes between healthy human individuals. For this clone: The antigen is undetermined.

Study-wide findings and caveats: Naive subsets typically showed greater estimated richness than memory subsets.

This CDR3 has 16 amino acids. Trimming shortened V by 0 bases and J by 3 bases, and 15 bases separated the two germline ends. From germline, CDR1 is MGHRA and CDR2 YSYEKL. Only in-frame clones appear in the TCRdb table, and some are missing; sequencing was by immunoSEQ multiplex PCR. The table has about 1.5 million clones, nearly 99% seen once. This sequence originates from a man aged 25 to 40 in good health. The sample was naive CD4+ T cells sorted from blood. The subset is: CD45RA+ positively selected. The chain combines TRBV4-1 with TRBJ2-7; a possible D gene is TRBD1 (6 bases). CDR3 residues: CASSQDGRQEIYEQYF. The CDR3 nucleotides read TGCGCCAGCAGCCAAGATGGACGACAGGAAATCTACGAGCAGTACTTC.